This entry lists 30 T cell receptor beta chains sequenced from one sample in a study of cytomegalovirus exposure and HLA in healthy donors. Assay: immunoSEQ multiplex PCR; the TCRdb copy retains only in-frame clones and omits some. The sample shows about 110,000 clones, about 87% of them seen only once. What was sequenced was PBMCs. The receptors stem from a woman between 18 and 29 years old in good health and CMV-seropositive.

This clone was counted between two and nine times. The chain employs TRBV18 and TRBJ1-1; D gene ambiguous. CDR3 length equals 12 residues. The V end was cut by 5 bases, the J end by 0 bases, with 4 bases between. Germline V lookup: CDR1 KGHSH, CDR2 LQKENI. CDR3 nucleotides: TGTGCCAGCTCAGAGCTGAACACTGAAGCTTTCTTT. Translating gives CASSELNTEAFF. The full variable domain, in which reference TRBV18 and TRBJ1-1 provide the parts outside the CDR3, is NAGVMQNPRHLVRRRGQEARLRCSPMKGHSHVYWYRQLPEEGLKFMVYLQKENIIDESGMPKERFSAEFPKEGPSILRIQQVVRGDSAAYFCASSELNTEAFFGQGTRLTVV.

The chain uses TRBV7-9 and TRBJ1-1, with D possibly matching TRBD1 (6 bases). From germline, CDR1 is SEHNR and CDR2 FQNEAQ (reference sequence). Trimming cost V 1 base and J 0 bases, with 15 bases left between them. The CDR3 spans 17 residues. The CDR3 DNA reads as TGTGCCAGCAGCTTAGGGCGGACAGAATCCATGAACACTGAAGCTTTCTTT. Translating gives CASSLGRTESMNTEAFF.

The CDR3 here is CASSYQTGYQYF. The CDR3 nucleotides read TGTGCCAGCAGTTACCAGACAGGGTACCAGTACTTC. V is TRBV6-6 and J is TRBJ2-5, with 7 bases fitting TRBD1. Germline values: CDR1 MNHNY, CDR2 SVGAGI (reference sequence). There are 12 residues in the CDR3. The V segment lost 2 bases and the J segment 10 bases; nucleotides outside the gene matches: 4.

The J gene is TRBJ1-1, the V gene TRBV27, with D unclear. Germline V gene data show CDR1 as MNHEY and CDR2 as SMNVEV (reference sequence). The ends were cut back, 4 bases at V and 2 bases at J, with 8 bases in the middle. This CDR3 has 13 residues. CDR3 bases: TGTGCCAGCAGTTCCGGGTATAACACTGAAGCTTTCTTT. Protein sequence: CASSSGYNTEAFF.

This chain connects TRBV4-1 to TRBJ1-5; D is unclear. The V gene lost 0 bases and the J gene lost 7 bases, with 7 bases spanning the gap. There are 13 residues in the CDR3. From germline, CDR1 is MGHRA and CDR2 YSYEKL. Here the CDR3 reads CASSQDTRQPQHF. CDR3 in DNA: TGCGCCAGCAGCCAAGACACCAGGCAGCCCCAGCATTTT.

The CDR3 region has the DNA TGCGCCAGCAGCTTGGAAGGGGGCGGCAATCAGCCCCAGCATTTT. Protein: CASSLEGGGNQPQHF. This chain links TRBV5-1 with TRBJ1-5, with TRBD1 matching 7 bases. This CDR3 comprises 15 residues. V lost 0 bases, J lost 2 bases, and 2 bases stayed unmatched. Germline V gives CDR1 SGHRS, CDR2 YFSETQ.

The rearrangement uses TRBV11-2 and TRBJ2-2; D is possibly TRBD2 (5 bases). The CDR3 has 15 amino acids. Trimming removed 5 bases from V and 0 bases from J, with 10 bases in between. Germline V lookup: CDR1 SGHAT, CDR2 FQNNGV. The DNA for the CDR3 is TGTGCCAGCAGCGTAGCGTTCGCGAACACCGGGGAGCTGTTTTTT. It is translated as CASSVAFANTGELFF.

The chain is built from TRBV5-4 and TRBJ1-6, with 9 nucleotides matching TRBD1. The V gene end was trimmed by 0 bases and the J gene end by 7 bases; junction bases not matched to a gene: 5. The CDR3 is 16 residues long. Germline V gene sequence: CDR1 SGHNT, CDR2 YYREEE (reference sequence). DNA for the CDR3: TGTGCCAGCAGCTTGGGAACAGGGGGCTCGAATTCACCCCTCCACTTT. Its protein is CASSLGTGGSNSPLHF.

The rearrangement links TRBV7-2 to TRBJ2-5; 11 bases align to TRBD2. With V trimmed by 4 bases and J by 4 bases, 2 bases remained unmatched. Germline values: CDR1 SGHTA, CDR2 FQGNSA. The CDR3 runs 14 residues. The CDR3 protein is CASSSTSGAETQYF. CDR3 in DNA: TGTGCCAGCAGCTCGACTAGCGGGGCAGAGACCCAGTACTTC.

This chain uses TRBV4-1 with TRBJ1-1; D remains unclear. Per germline, CDR1 MGHRA and CDR2 YSYEKL. The ends were cut back, 2 bases at V and 1 base at J, with 11 bases in the middle. CDR3 length: 15 residues. CDR3 sequence reads: CASSQKRGGNTEAFF. CDR3 sequence (DNA): TGCGCCAGCAGCCAAAAGCGGGGAGGGAACACTGAAGCTTTCTTT.

The V call is TRBV7-8, the J call TRBJ1-5, with no clear D. CDR1 SGHVS and CDR2 FQNEAQ come from the germline V gene. The CDR3 consists of 15 residues. The V end was cut by 0 bases, the J end by 4 bases, with 10 bases between. CDR3 sequence reads: CASSLASRRNQPQHF. CDR3 nucleotides: TGTGCCAGCAGCTTAGCAAGTAGGAGGAATCAGCCCCAGCATTTT.

The chain carries TRBV10-3 and TRBJ2-1; TRBD1 matches at 7 bases. After removal of 4 bases from V and 6 bases from J, the junction contained 6 bases not matched to a gene. This CDR3 spans 14 amino acids. Looked up from germline, CDR1 is ENHRY and CDR2 is SYGVKD. The CDR3 sequence: CAISARGRTNEQFF. The CDR3 region has the DNA TGTGCCATCAGTGCAAGGGGGCGCACCAATGAGCAGTTCTTC.

This clone was detected a few times. The chain is built from TRBV2 and TRBJ1-6; the D is unclear. This CDR3 region has 13 residues. CDR1 is SNHLY and CDR2 is FYNNEI in the germline V gene. Between the trimmed V and J ends, which lost 8 bases and 6 bases, there was a span of 11 bases. As DNA, the CDR3 is TGTGCCAGCGGAGCAACCAGTAATTCACCCCTCCACTTT. It specifies CASGATSNSPLHF. Combining the CDR3 with reference TRBV2 and TRBJ1-6 gives the whole variable domain EPEVTQTPSHQVTQMGQEVILRCVPISNHLYFYWYRQILGQKVEFLVSFYNNEISEKSEIFDDQFSVERPDGSNFTLKIRSTKLEDSAMYFCASGATSNSPLHFGNGTRLTVT.

The V gene is TRBV19, the J gene TRBJ1-3, with unresolved D. The V gene lost 4 bases and the J gene lost 2 bases, with 6 bases spanning the gap. Germline V gene data show CDR1 as LNHDA and CDR2 as SQIVND (reference sequence). This CDR3 spans 13 amino acids. The CDR3: CASSKTPGNTIYF. The CDR3 DNA follows: TGTGCCAGTAGTAAGACACCTGGAAACACCATATATTTT. Combining the CDR3 with reference TRBV19 and TRBJ1-3 gives the whole variable domain DGGITQSPKYLFRKEGQNVTLSCEQNLNHDAMYWYRQDPGQGLRLIYYSQIVNDFQKGDIAEGYSVSREKKESFPLTVTSAQKNPTAFYLCASSKTPGNTIYFGEGSWLTVV.

This chain links TRBV6-6 with TRBJ1-5, with D perhaps matching TRBD1 (5 bases). The CDR3 totals 11 residues. Germline-derived CDR1 and CDR2 are MNHNY and SVGAGI (reference sequence). V gave up 6 bases and J gave up 9 bases, with 9 bases separating them. CDR3 amino acids: CASRDGGPQHF. The CDR3 nucleotides read TGTGCCAGCAGGGACGGGGGGCCCCAGCATTTT.

The CDR3 protein is CASSMGQAEQYF. CDR3 DNA: TGTGCCAGTAGTATGGGACAGGCCGAGCAGTACTTC. The chain links TRBV19 to TRBJ2-7, with TRBD1 identical over 8 bases. Per the germline V gene, CDR1 is LNHDA and CDR2 is SQIVND (reference sequence). Losses at the gene ends were 3 bases for V and 6 bases for J; bases not matched to a gene: 1. The CDR3 extends over 12 amino acids.

The rearrangement links TRBV18 to TRBJ2-6; weak D call: TRBD1 (5 bases). The CDR3 has 18 amino acids. Germline V gene lookup returns CDR1 KGHSH and CDR2 LQKENI. The germline V and J ends were trimmed by 0 bases and 2 bases, with 14 bases remaining between them. For the CDR3, the DNA is TGTGCCAGCTCACCACCGGGGCAGGGATCCCCTGGGGCCAACGTCCTGACTTTC. Its translation: CASSPPGQGSPGANVLTF.

V gene TRBV5-6 combines with J gene TRBJ2-1, with 8 bases matching TRBD2. Germline CDR1 SGHDT, CDR2 YYEEEE. Losses at the gene ends were 1 base for V and 9 bases for J; bases not matched to a gene: 12. The length of the CDR3 is 16 residues. CDR3 amino acids: CASSLFMVAGFAEQFF. The CDR3 DNA follows: TGTGCCAGCAGCTTGTTTATGGTAGCGGGGTTCGCTGAGCAGTTCTTC.

The J gene is TRBJ2-7, the V gene TRBV10-2, with 9 nucleotides matching TRBD2. After removal of 7 bases from V and 1 base from J, the junction contained 2 bases not matched to a gene. The CDR3 contains 13 residues. Germline CDR1 WSHSY, CDR2 SAAADI. The CDR3 region is CASNSGGSYEQYF. As DNA, the CDR3 is TGCGCCAGCAATAGCGGGGGTTCCTACGAGCAGTACTTC.

The chain is built from TRBV6-1 and TRBJ2-1, with 11 bases matching TRBD2. The V segment lost 10 bases and the J segment 9 bases; nucleotides outside the gene matches: 11. The CDR3 length is 14 residues. CDR1 is MNHNS and CDR2 is SASEGT in the germline V gene. The CDR3, as DNA: TGTGCCACCACATTAGCGGGGGGGCCGATTGAGCAGTTCTTC. Protein sequence: CATTLAGGPIEQFF.

This rearrangement joins TRBV6-5 to TRBJ2-7; D is perhaps TRBD2 (6 bases). The CDR3 is 15 amino acids. The V end was cut by 2 bases, the J end by 1 base, with 12 bases between. Germline V gives CDR1 MNHEY, CDR2 SVGAGI. The CDR3 is CASSYARDLSYEQYF. In DNA, the CDR3 is TGTGCCAGCAGTTACGCCAGGGACTTATCCTACGAGCAGTACTTC.

The chain carries TRBV29-1 and TRBJ1-2; D call uncertain. The CDR3 has 13 amino acids. Between the trimmed V and J ends, which lost 4 bases and 8 bases, there was a span of 17 bases. Germline CDR1 and CDR2: SQVTM and ANQGSEA. CDR3 coding DNA: TGCAGCGTTGGAAGTGAGGGAATCAAGGGCTACACCTTC. This codes for CSVGSEGIKGYTF.

The chain has TRBV9 and TRBJ2-3; 8 positions match TRBD2. Losses at the gene ends were 4 bases for V and 4 bases for J; bases not matched to a gene: 11. Germline CDR1 and CDR2: SGDLS and YYNGEE. This CDR3 contains 16 residues. In DNA form, the CDR3 reads TGTGCCAGCAGCCTGGGGACTAGTACTCTCGCAGATACGCAGTATTTT. Amino acids: CASSLGTSTLADTQYF.

The chain uses TRBV5-5 and TRBJ1-2, with D possibly matching TRBD1 (6 bases). The germline V gene encodes CDR1 SGHKS and CDR2 YYEKEE (reference sequence). This CDR3 comprises 13 residues. Trimming removed 4 bases from V and 4 bases from J, with 11 bases in between. The CDR3 is CASSMTGSYGYTF. The CDR3 nucleotides are TGTGCCAGCAGCATGACAGGATCCTATGGCTACACCTTC.

The chain joins TRBV4-3 to TRBJ1-4; no firm D call. The CDR3 length is 14 residues. Germline lookup yields CDR1 LGHNA and CDR2 YSLEER. Trimming removed 1 base at V and 8 bases at J, with 11 bases between. The CDR3 protein is CASSQVGGGEKLFF. The CDR3 nucleotides are TGCGCCAGCAGCCAAGTAGGTGGAGGAGAAAAACTGTTTTTT.

The chain recombines TRBV25-1 with TRBJ1-1, with D possibly TRBD1 on 5 matching bases. The V gene lost 3 bases and the J gene lost 6 bases, with 14 bases spanning the gap. The CDR3 covers 14 residues. Germline V gene sequence: CDR1 MGHDK, CDR2 SYGVNS. CDR3 region: CASSDIKGIPEAFF. As DNA, the CDR3 is TGTGCCAGCAGTGATATAAAGGGGATACCTGAAGCTTTCTTT. Complete variable domain (other parts from reference TRBV25-1 and TRBJ1-1): EADIYQTPRYLVIGTGKKITLECSQTMGHDKMYWYQQDPGMELHLIHYSYGVNSTEKGDLSSESTVSRIRTEHFPLTLESARPSHTSQYLCASSDIKGIPEAFFGQGTRLTVV.

V gene TRBV7-2 combines with J gene TRBJ1-1, with D unclear. Germline CDR1 SGHTA, CDR2 FQGNSA. The CDR3 covers 12 residues. V lost 3 bases and J lost 7, with 9 bases in between. CDR3 bases: TGTGCCAGCAGCTTTTACGGTGGTGAAGCTTTCTTT. It is translated as CASSFYGGEAFF.

This sequence joins TRBV28 and TRBJ2-4; TRBD1 is a possible D gene (5 bases). Trimming took 4 bases from V and 7 from J, leaving 14 bases between them. Looked up from germline, CDR1 is MDHEN and CDR2 is SYDVKM. The CDR3 has 14 residues. This CDR3 reads CASSSPRGPNIQYF. The CDR3 nucleotides are TGTGCCAGCAGTTCACCAAGGGGTCCGAACATTCAGTACTTC. The full variable domain, rest sourced from reference TRBV28 and TRBJ2-4, is DVKVTQSSRYLVKRTGEKVFLECVQDMDHENMFWYRQDPGLGLRLIYFSYDVKMKEKGDIPEGYSVSREKKERFSLILESASTNQTSMYLCASSSPRGPNIQYFGAGTRLSVL.

V is TRBV7-8 and J is TRBJ2-2; 12 nucleotides agree with TRBD1. This CDR3 spans 17 amino acids. The germline gives CDR1 SGHVS, CDR2 FQNEAQ. After removal of 4 bases from V and 7 bases from J, the junction contained 10 bases not matched to a gene. The CDR3 DNA sequence: TGTGCCAGCAGCTCGTCCGGGACAGGGGGCGTTGGCGGGGAGCTGTTTTTT. It translates to CASSSSGTGGVGGELFF.

The chain recombines TRBV28 with TRBJ1-4; no definite D call. Germline loops: CDR1 MDHEN, CDR2 SYDVKM. This CDR3 region has 13 residues. The V end lost 7 bases, the J end lost 7 bases, and 13 bases lay between the germline ends. Written as DNA, the CDR3 is TGTGCCAGCAACCCCCCAGGAGGTGAAAAACTGTTTTTT. This gives the protein CASNPPGGEKLFF.